Described below is a single T cell receptor (beta chain) sequence and its context. The antigen it binds to is not known. Base qualities were left out, and no much larger clone turns up one base away. Participants were included only if at least one PBMC sample before ART initiation and at least two post-ART samples were available. All participants with HIV were treated in the United States of America. Before DNA extraction, cryopreserved samples of roughly 0.85-10 million PBMC were thawed and washed. At the time of the earliest PBMC sample, participants with HIV were aged between roughly 20 and 60 years. PBMC samples were contributed by each participant from 1-4 timepoints before ART initiation and 2-8 timepoints after ART initiation, with a median of 7 samples. Serial HIV viral load, CD4+ T-cell count, ART history and demographic data were obtained for every participant. A Qiagen kit on a QIAcube was used to extract genomic DNA from unsorted PBMC, with samples processed in batches of 12.

These data come from a study of long-term antiretroviral therapy in people with HIV (dated by TCRdb to between 2022 and 2023). With regard to the full study: The earliest samples were collected roughly a decade before the 2015 WHO recommendation for immediate ART, at a time when ART was usually postponed until CD4 counts fell. Whether ART initiation and durable HIV suppression were associated with changes in peripheral blood TRB repertoire composition and diversity was tested in a retrospective serial study. No cross-contamination during QIAcube processing was seen in test extractions of a monoclonal T-cell line run alongside about 33 polyclonal samples. A total of 192 cryopreserved PBMC samples came from 30 adults with confirmed HIV infection and were collected serially over a mean of roughly six years (range 1-12). Of the roughly 30 participants with HIV, more than 10 were female.

The immunoSEQ hsTCRB v3.0 assay was used at survey level resolution to sequence the TRB variable region. A depth of roughly 40,000-50,000 T-cell genomes per sample was targeted for TRB sequencing. An Illumina MiSeq with a v3 150-cycle kit was used to sequence the pooled TRB libraries. Processing in the source paper ran as follows. Analysis of repertoires was carried out in R inside a reproducible Nextflow workflow spanning QC, data transformation and analysis. LymphoSeq2, an R package for exploring AIRR-Seq data, was used to implement the custom analyses. Several samples that produced fewer than 5000 total TRB sequences were removed, so fewer than 200 HIV repertoires were analyzed. Of the 188 retained HIV repertoires, approximately 57 were collected before and more than 120 after ART initiation. Repertoires were downsampled to 5000 TRB nucleotide sequences, and summary statistics were averaged over 100 downsampling iterations. Only TRB sequences with CDR3 regions of at least seven amino acids were retained for analysis. Diversity was assessed using a clonality score derived from Shannon entropy and using the Gini coefficient. In the repertoire networks, any two of the top 5000 CDR3 amino acid sequences were linked whenever the two sequences differed by an edit distance of one. For TRB CDR3 amino acid sequences, antigen specificity groups and MHC restriction were predicted with GLIPH2. CDR3 amino acid sequences were matched against VDJdb and McPAS-TCR to flag known CMV, EBV, HIV or tissue antigen associations. Pre-ART, post-ART and control groups were compared with Wilcoxon signed-rank tests and Holm-Bonferroni correction. TCRdb's version of the immuneACCESS table is confined to in-frame rearrangements and falls short of the full clone set. An unresolved V gene accounts for under half of the shortfall where checked; the remainder is of unknown origin. That table gives V, J and clone size, and the DNA gave D and trimming. The sample table holds tens of thousands of clones, of which about 76% were seen once. The ten most abundant clones make up around 12% of the sample.

The paper as a whole reports these results and caveats: ART initiation was associated with a significant increase in TRB diversity, but diversity stayed significantly below transplant donor controls even after long-term ART. The samples span the years 2004 to 2017, and the ART regimens used may be less effective than current regimens. Because cell numbers in pre-ART samples were limited, unsorted PBMC were profiled instead of sorted CD4+ and CD8+ T cells. Narrower CDR3 length ranges were observed in HIV repertoires than in controls, and an antigen-experienced repertoire with only a slight naive shift after ART was suggested by the network structure. The repertoire was dominated across all time points by expanded TRB clones identified before ART initiation, although this dominance was seen to fluctuate and to decrease in many PLHIV after ART. Inferences about post-ART repertoire changes are limited because no data were available on ART adherence, viral resistance or therapy changes. Because PBMC availability was limited, only the TCR beta chain was sequenced, with no alpha chain pairing.

Ends trimmed: V by 7 bases, J by 2 bases; bases unmatched to a gene: 9. CDR1 SNHLY and CDR2 FYNNEI were looked up in the germline V gene. Its CDR3 holds 15 amino acids, cysteine through phenylalanine. This entry keeps only the CDR3 DNA: 45 bases, framed from base 1. Here the sequenced sample was unsorted PBMCs, taken 0.1 years before starting antiretroviral therapy. The receptor comes from a man aged 35 to 55 with HIV. This receptor chain uses TRBV2 and TRBJ2-3; the central 7 bases match TRBD2. The CDR3 loop reads CASTMSAGVTDTQYF. The sequence in DNA is TGTGCCAGCACCATGAGTGCGGGGGTCACAGATACGCAGTATTTT.